The text below deals with one T cell receptor (beta chain). Its antigen is undetermined. This entry belongs to a study of blood T cells in healthy people across ages. Overall study findings and caveats: It was not possible, with unsorted PBMCs, to conclusively compare naive and antigen-experienced cells. Both naive CD4+ cell counts and diversity were greater in long-lived donors than in aged donors.

Using a J-beta primer mix together with a sample-barcoded 5' primer, a second PCR was run for about 7 to 12 cycles. MiXCR, applied by TCRdb to the 5' RACE reads, yields one record per CDR3 protein. The data show around 800,000 distinct CDR3 sequences, 40% to 50% seen once. The sample consisted of blood. The clonotype originates from a man aged 55 to 70 in good health.

CDR3 sequence (DNA): TGTGCCAGCAGCTTAGGTCCGAGGGGGCAAAGCTACAATGAGCAGTTCTTC. It specifies CASSLGPRGQSYNEQFF. The J gene is TRBJ2-1, the V gene TRBV7-8; 7 nucleotides agree with TRBD1. The germline V gene encodes CDR1 SGHVS and CDR2 FQNEAQ. Trimming at V came to 1 base and at J to 3 bases, leaving 9 bases not matched to a gene. CDR3 length equals 17 residues.